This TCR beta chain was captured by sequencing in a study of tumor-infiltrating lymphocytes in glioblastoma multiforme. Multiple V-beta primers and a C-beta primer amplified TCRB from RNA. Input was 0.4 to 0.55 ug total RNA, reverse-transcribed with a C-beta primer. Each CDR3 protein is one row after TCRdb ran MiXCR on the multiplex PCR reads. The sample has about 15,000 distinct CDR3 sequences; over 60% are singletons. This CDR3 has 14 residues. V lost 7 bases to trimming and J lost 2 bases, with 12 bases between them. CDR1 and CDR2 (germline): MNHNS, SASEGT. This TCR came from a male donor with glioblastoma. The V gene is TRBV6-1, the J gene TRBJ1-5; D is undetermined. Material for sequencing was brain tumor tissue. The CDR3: CASTVVRGNQPQHF. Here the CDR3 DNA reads TGTGCCAGCACTGTCGTTCGGGGCAATCAGCCCCAGCATTTT.